The 24 T cell receptor beta chains reported below all come from one sample, sequenced in a study of sequential checkpoint blockade in melanoma. Specified treatment: randomized to nivolumab then ipilimumab (arm A) or the reverse (arm B). Method: immunoSEQ multiplex PCR; TCRdb's copy keeps in-frame clones and lacks some. The table records more than 6,500 clones, approximately 22% of them present only once. Specimen: tumor tissue (inferred from file names), collected from a patient given nivolumab and ipilimumab in sequence. These TCRs come from a human donor with melanoma.

This clone was seen a few times. The chain carries TRBV6-4 and TRBJ2-5; 11 nucleotides agree with TRBD2. CDR1 MRHNA and CDR2 SNTAGT come from the germline V gene. This CDR3 has 14 amino acids. V shed 6 bases and J 5 bases; nucleotides not matched to a gene: 5. The CDR3 reads CASSYWTSGETQYF. The CDR3 DNA reads as TGTGCCAGCAGCTATTGGACTAGCGGGGAGACCCAGTACTTC.

The DNA for the CDR3 is TGTGCCAGCAGCTTAGGGGGGACTAGCGGGGCCTACGAGCAGTACTTC. Protein sequence: CASSLGGTSGAYEQYF. V and J are TRBV11-3 and TRBJ2-7; 13 bases agree with TRBD2. With V trimmed by 1 base and J by 2 bases, 2 bases remained unmatched. Germline loops: CDR1 SGHNT, CDR2 YENEEA. The CDR3 runs 16 residues.

This chain joins TRBV19 and TRBJ1-5; possible D gene TRBD1, 6 bases. Germline V gives CDR1 LNHDA, CDR2 SQIVND (reference sequence). The CDR3 covers 16 residues. Between the trimmed V and J ends, which lost 1 base and 3 bases, there was a span of 13 bases. The DNA of the CDR3 is TGTGCCAGTAGTATAGGGGGGGCTACTCTCAATCAGCCCCAGCATTTT. It translates to CASSIGGATLNQPQHF.

This clone was counted between two and nine times. DNA for the CDR3: TGCAGCGTTGAAGACGGACTAGCGGGGCCCAATGAGCAGTTCTTC. Amino acid sequence: CSVEDGLAGPNEQFF. The chain combines TRBV29-1 with TRBJ2-1, with 12 bases that match TRBD2. After removal of 0 bases from V and 6 bases from J, the junction contained 3 bases not matched to a gene. The CDR3 covers 15 residues. From germline, CDR1 is SQVTM and CDR2 ANQGSEA.

The rearrangement links TRBV7-6 to TRBJ2-7; the match to TRBD2 covers 11 bases. Germline assignment: CDR1 SGHVS and CDR2 FNYEAQ. The junction had 15 bases not matched to a gene; V was cut back by 5 bases and J by 3 bases. The CDR3 totals 18 residues. The DNA of the CDR3 is TGTGCCAGCAGCCCGGAACAGGCTAGCGGGGGGTCGGTCTACGAGCAGTACTTC. Amino acids: CASSPEQASGGSVYEQYF.

This clone was detected only a few times. The J gene is TRBJ2-3, the V gene TRBV5-1, with 7 bases lining up with TRBD1. After removal of 2 bases from V and 4 bases from J, the junction contained 7 bases not matched to a gene. From germline, CDR1 is SGHRS and CDR2 YFSETQ. The CDR3 has 15 residues. The CDR3 sequence: CASSLQGSGADTQYF. As DNA, the CDR3 is TGCGCCAGCAGCTTACAGGGGTCTGGGGCAGATACGCAGTATTTT.

Ten or more counts support this clone. This rearrangement joins TRBV11-3 to TRBJ1-1; D gene uncertain. V lost 6 bases and J lost 2, with 13 bases in between. From germline, CDR1 is SGHNT and CDR2 YENEEA. This CDR3 region has 14 residues. The CDR3 DNA sequence: TGTGCCAGCAGTAGGTGGGCAGCTAACACTGAAGCTTTCTTT. The encoded protein is CASSRWAANTEAFF. Combining the CDR3 with reference TRBV11-3 and TRBJ1-1 gives the whole variable domain EAGVVQSPRYKIIEKKQPVAFWCNPISGHNTLYWYLQNLGQGPELLIRYENEEAVDDSQLPKDRFSAERLKGVDSTLKIQPAELGDSAVYLCASSRWAANTEAFFGQGTRLTVV.

There are a few counts of this clone. The J gene is TRBJ1-4, the V gene TRBV5-1, with a possible D match to TRBD1 (6 bases). V dropped 0 bases and J dropped 7 bases, with 16 bases sitting between them. Germline V gene sequence: CDR1 SGHRS, CDR2 YFSETQ. This CDR3 is 16 amino acids long. CDR3 nucleotides: TGCGCCAGCAGCTTGGAGGGGGGCGGCCTACCTGAAAAACTGTTTTTT. Residues: CASSLEGGGLPEKLFF. Complete variable domain (other parts from reference TRBV5-1 and TRBJ1-4): KAGVTQTPRYLIKTRGQQVTLSCSPISGHRSVSWYQQTPGQGLQFLFEYFSETQRNKGNFPGRFSGRQFSNSRSEMNVSTLELGDSALYLCASSLEGGGLPEKLFFGSGTQLSVL.

The V gene is TRBV19, the J gene TRBJ2-7; D may be TRBD1 or TRBD2 (7 bases each). The germline V gene has CDR1 LNHDA and CDR2 SQIVND (reference sequence). Trimming took 10 bases from V and 2 from J, leaving 15 bases between them. The CDR3 consists of 13 residues. CDR3 sequence reads: CATSAGGAYEQYF. CDR3 nucleotide sequence: TGTGCCACCTCGGCAGGGGGGGCCTACGAGCAGTACTTC.

This clone turned up a few times. The chain has TRBV6-8 and TRBJ1-1; weak D call: TRBD1 (5 bases). CDR1 is MNHGY, CDR2 SAAAGT, per germline. The CDR3 is 12 amino acids. With 1 base removed from V and 6 bases from J, the gap between germline ends came to 6 bases. CDR3: CASSYLGAEAFF. In nucleotides, the CDR3 is TGTGCCAGCAGTTACTTAGGGGCTGAAGCTTTCTTT.

The sample holds a few counts of this clone. The chain's CDR3 is CASSQDSGENYGYTF. CDR3 sequence (DNA): TGCGCCAGCAGCCAAGATTCGGGGGAGAACTATGGCTACACCTTC. The J gene is TRBJ1-2, the V gene TRBV4-1, with D possibly matching TRBD1 (5 bases). V was pared by 0 bases and J by 2 bases, with 10 bases between. The CDR3 is made up of 15 amino acids. The germline V gene encodes CDR1 MGHRA and CDR2 YSYEKL.

This clone was found a few times. This rearrangement joins TRBV10-2 to TRBJ2-1; the D gene is possibly TRBD1 (6 bases). Germline V gene lookup returns CDR1 WSHSY and CDR2 SAAADI. Trimming took 4 bases from V and 2 from J, leaving 12 bases between them. The CDR3 loop spans 15 amino acids. CDR3 sequence reads: CASSVGQFPYNEQFF. CDR3 sequence (DNA): TGCGCCAGCAGTGTCGGACAGTTCCCCTACAATGAGCAGTTCTTC.

The J gene is TRBJ2-3, the V gene TRBV30; D is possibly TRBD1 or TRBD2 (6 bases each). The V end lost 2 bases, the J end lost 7 bases, and 16 bases lay between the germline ends. Germline V CDR1 and CDR2: GTSNPN, SVGIG (reference sequence). The CDR3 sequence is 14 residues long. For the CDR3, the DNA is TGTGCCTGGAGTCGGGGGCCGAGTGGGTATACGCAGTATTTT. It is translated as CAWSRGPSGYTQYF. The entire variable domain, with the rest obtained from reference TRBV30 and TRBJ2-3, is as follows: SQTIHQWPATLVQPVGSPLSLECTVEGTSNPNLYWYRQAAGRGLQLLFYSVGIGQISSEVPQNLSASRPQDRQFILSSKKLLLSDSGFYLCAWSRGPSGYTQYFGPGTRLTVL.

The CDR3: CATSTGLAGGNNEQFF. CDR3 nucleotides: TGTGCCACCAGTACTGGACTAGCGGGGGGGAACAATGAGCAGTTCTTC. V is TRBV15 and J is TRBJ2-1; TRBD2 agrees at 15 bases. This CDR3 region has 16 residues. V was pared by 6 bases and J by 5 bases, with 5 bases of the junction left unmatched. Germline CDR1 is LNHNV and CDR2 is YYDKDF (reference sequence). The full variable domain, with the rest looked up from reference TRBV15 and TRBJ2-1, is DAMVIQNPRYQVTQFGKPVTLSCSQTLNHNVMYWYQQKSSQAPKLLFHYYDKDFNNEADTPDNFQSRRPNTSFCFLDIRSPGLGDTAMYLCATSTGLAGGNNEQFFGPGTRLTVL.

The chain combines TRBV11-3 with TRBJ1-2; 9 bases line up with TRBD1. The germline V gene has CDR1 SGHNT and CDR2 YENEEA. The J segment lost 2 bases and the V segment lost 3 bases, leaving 10 bases of the junction unmatched. The CDR3 sequence is 17 residues long. The CDR3 DNA is TGTGCCAGCAGCTTGGTACAGGGGGCTTTTTCGAACTATGGCTACACCTTC. This encodes CASSLVQGAFSNYGYTF.

This chain joins TRBV7-5 and TRBJ2-3; TRBD2, the table's D call, lacks a check against the DNA. TRBV7-5 is noted as a pseudogene. CDR3 length: 15 residues. CDR3 residues: CASSFLAGGGDTQYF. As DNA, the CDR3 is TGTGCCAGCAGCTTTTTAGCGGGGGGGGGAGATACGCAGTATTTT.

This clone has a handful of counts. This chain joins TRBV10-3 and TRBJ1-4; D is ambiguous. The CDR3 covers 14 residues. Germline CDR1 ENHRY, CDR2 SYGVKD. Trimming removed 10 bases at V and 4 bases at J, with 16 bases between. The CDR3 protein is CASSEARYNEKLFF. The CDR3 DNA sequence: TGTGCCAGCAGCGAGGCCAGGTATAATGAAAAACTGTTTTTT.

The chain recombines TRBV30 with TRBJ1-4; possibly TRBD1 for D (5 bases). Germline V CDR1 and CDR2: GTSNPN, SVGIG (reference sequence). V was pared by 2 bases and J by 11 bases, with 15 bases between. The CDR3 has 13 residues. CDR3 in amino acids: CAWSLQGGRKLFF. The CDR3 bases are TGTGCCTGGAGTCTTCAGGGTGGGCGGAAACTGTTTTTT.

In DNA form, the CDR3 reads TGTGCCAGTAGTATCGGACGCGGTGACACTGAAGCTTTCTTT. This translates into CASSIGRGDTEAFF. The J gene is TRBJ1-1, the V gene TRBV19; D remains unclear. The CDR3 extends over 14 amino acids. The V and J ends lost 3 bases and 3 bases respectively, with 11 bases between them. Germline V gene data show CDR1 as LNHDA and CDR2 as SQIVND (reference sequence).

The chain joins TRBV28 to TRBJ1-3, with TRBD1 identical over 9 bases. After removal of 8 bases from V and 4 bases from J, the junction contained 3 bases not matched to a gene. Looked up from germline, CDR1 is MDHEN and CDR2 is SYDVKM. The CDR3 spans 13 residues. The CDR3 is CASGDRVGNTIYF. The CDR3, as DNA: TGTGCCAGCGGGGACAGGGTCGGAAACACCATATATTTT.

This clone has at least ten counts. The rearrangement links TRBV4-1 to TRBJ1-4, with a tentative D call TRBD1 (6 bases). CDR1 and CDR2 from the germline V gene are MGHRA and YSYEKL. Trimming pared 3 bases from V and 8 bases from J, leaving 19 bases between. CDR3 length: 16 amino acids. CDR3 residues: CASSQTGSDHGEKLFF. CDR3 DNA: TGCGCCAGCAGCCAGACAGGATCCGACCACGGGGAAAAACTGTTTTTT.

The chain couples TRBV9 to TRBJ1-1; 8 nucleotides line up with TRBD1. Germline CDR1 is SGDLS and CDR2 is YYNGEE. The CDR3 has 13 amino acids. With 4 bases clipped from V and 5 bases from J, the junction kept 4 bases outside the gene matches. The CDR3 here is CASSPRGLTEAFF. DNA for the CDR3: TGTGCCAGCAGCCCCAGGGGGCTGACTGAAGCTTTCTTT.

This clone was seen more than once but under ten times. This sequence joins TRBV30 and TRBJ2-5; weak D call: TRBD1 (6 bases). Germline V CDR1 and CDR2: GTSNPN, SVGIG (reference sequence). The CDR3 is 15 amino acids. Trimming left V 3 bases short and J 1 base short, with 15 bases between. CDR3 residues: CAWSITGLPQETQYF. DNA for the CDR3: TGTGCCTGGAGCATAACAGGGCTCCCCCAAGAGACCCAGTACTTC.

Only a few counts were recorded for this clone. The genes are TRBV6-8 and TRBJ1-1; D possibly corresponds to TRBD1 (5 bases). The CDR3 extends over 16 amino acids. V was cut by 0 bases and J by 6 bases, with 17 bases left in between. The germline gives CDR1 MNHGY, CDR2 SAAAGT. Here the CDR3 reads CASSYSSGPNEPEAFF. DNA of the CDR3: TGTGCCAGCAGTTACTCGTCAGGGCCCAACGAACCTGAAGCTTTCTTT.